This T cell receptor beta chain was identified in a study of blood T cell repertoires in COVID-19. Study details: Some COVID-19 samples were acute and others convalescent; all came from the United States, Italy and Spain. PBMCs, B-cell-depleted T cells, or T cells provided the cDNA or gDNA that made up the material.

The authors' processing: Estimated nucleated cell counts came from reference gene primer amplification. The assay was immunoSEQ multiplex PCR, and TCRdb's table has in-frame clones only and misses some. D and trimming were read from the DNA, whereas the V and J calls and clone size are those reported in that table. Of roughly 390,000 clones in the sample, about 90% were seen once. Seattle-derived patients entered the study during active infection and were followed longitudinally. With 6 bases clipped from V and 0 bases from J, the junction kept 10 bases outside the gene matches. Per germline, CDR1 MNHEY and CDR2 SMNVEV (reference sequence). This CDR3 contains 17 residues.

V is TRBV27 and J is TRBJ2-3; 9 bases match TRBD2. The sample consisted of peripheral blood. This clonotype originated in a woman in her 30s with COVID-19, enrolled during active disease. The CDR3 is CASSPGRLAASTDTQYF. CDR3 in DNA: TGTGCCAGCAGCCCCGGTAGACTAGCGGCAAGCACAGATACGCAGTATTTT.